This T cell receptor (beta chain) stems from a study of Ad26.COV2.S vaccination and SARS-CoV-2 variants. Germline values: CDR1 SNHLY, CDR2 FYNNEI. This CDR3 contains 11 residues. Trimming took off 7 bases at V and 2 bases at J, with 5 bases between the two ends. The treatment is: approximately 18 received Ad26.COV2.S at low or high dose, single or two shots; 5 received placebo; per-sample allocation not given. Sampling occurred on day 63 after the first vaccine or placebo injection. The donor was a Boston adult aged 18-55 years. The data were produced by immunoSEQ multiplex PCR, yet TCRdb's version contains in-frame clones alone and is incomplete. The sample yields around 370,000 clones, 70% to 90% seen once. Study results and caveats: Vaccine recipients had higher spike-specific TCR breadth than placebo recipients. The authors reported substantial breadth in spike-specific CD8+ and CD4+ T cell responses after vaccination.

In the case of this clone: Its antigen is not known.

The sample here was peripheral blood, taken in a trial of Ad26.COV2.S vaccine versus placebo. The rearrangement links TRBV2 to TRBJ2-5; unclear D gene. The TCR was taken from a person between 18 and 65 years old who received the Ad26.COV2.S COVID-19 vaccine or a placebo. The CDR3: CASKEQETQYF. The CDR3 nucleotides are TGTGCCAGCAAAGAGCAAGAGACCCAGTACTTC.